This TCR beta chain came from a study of cytomegalovirus exposure and HLA in healthy donors. Study conclusions and caveats: The classifier was said to identify cytomegalovirus status with high specificity and sensitivity.

In the case of this clone: Its antigen is still unknown.

In germline, CDR1 is SEHNR, CDR2 FQNEAQ (reference sequence). V shed 4 bases and J 0 bases; nucleotides not matched to a gene: 9. The CDR3 totals 17 residues. Both 60 Vbeta primers and 13 Jbeta primers went into the PCR. Produced via immunoSEQ multiplex PCR; TCRdb's table is partial and in-frame only. The sample shows about 130,000 clones, 75% to 90% of them seen only once. The receptor was derived from a man between 18 and 29 years old in good health and CMV-seropositive. Sequencing was done on a sample of PBMCs. The chain joins TRBV7-9 to TRBJ1-3, with 7 bases identical to TRBD1. The CDR3 sequence: CASSWGDRDGSGNTIYF. The DNA for the CDR3 is TGTGCCAGCAGCTGGGGAGACAGGGATGGCTCTGGAAACACCATATATTTT.